This note documents a single T cell receptor beta chain sequence. Per the study methods: Reference gene primer amplification in the assay estimated nucleated cell counts. Sequencing used immunoSEQ multiplex PCR; TCRdb keeps in-frame clones, though not all of them. Clone size and V and J calls were adopted from that table, with D and trimming inferred from the DNA. The sample contains some 45,000 clones, about 90% of which appear only once. These data come from a study of blood T cell repertoires in COVID-19. Sequencing used peripheral blood. This sequence originates from a man between 65 and 80 years old with active COVID-19.

DNA of the CDR3: TGTGCCAGCAGCCTAAGGACAGTCCAAGAGACCCAGTACTTC. Its protein is CASSLRTVQETQYF. V usage is TRBV3-1 (or the pseudogene TRBV3-2) and J usage is TRBJ2-5; perhaps TRBD1 as D (6 bases). The CDR3 spans 14 residues. CDR1 LGHDT and CDR2 YNNKEL come from the germline V gene (reference sequence). V dropped 4 bases and J dropped 1 base, with 10 bases sitting between them.